The entry that follows covers one T cell receptor (beta chain) sequence. Its target is unknown. The data were taken from a study of blood T cells in healthy people across ages. Study conclusions and caveats: TCR beta diversity was tightly associated with the proportion of naive T cells.

Primers used in a second PCR of about 7 to 12 cycles were a sample-barcoded 5' primer and a J-beta primer mix. The template-switch adaptor was a 5' adaptor with 12 random nucleotides. It tagged each cDNA molecule. TCRdb re-called the 5' RACE reads with MiXCR, one entry per CDR3 protein. The sample includes fewer than 950,000 distinct CDR3 sequences, about 36% of them seen just once. Isolation recovered at least 6.5 million PBMCs from every sample. This CDR3 comprises 14 residues. Looked up from germline, CDR1 is MNHEY and CDR2 is SVGAGI. Deletions cut 6 bases from V and 4 bases from J, with 15 bases between.

The sample consisted of blood. The source of this sequence is a man aged 18 to 29 in good health. This chain joins TRBV6-5 and TRBJ1-1; weak D call: TRBD1 (5 bases). The CDR3: CASSPGRASTEAFF. CDR3 nucleotide sequence: TGTGCCAGCAGCCCAGGGAGGGCGAGCACTGAAGCTTTCTTT.